A single sample is the source of the 16 T cell receptor beta chains below, sequenced in a study of response to subunit inactivated influenza vaccine. TCRdb re-called the RT-PCR reads with MiXCR, one entry per CDR3 protein. The table shows a few hundred thousand distinct CDR3 sequences, with roughly 7.6% occurring only once. Source: PBMCs from blood, taken roughly 24 months after vaccination. The receptor set was obtained from a man aged 50 to 69 who received an inactivated influenza vaccine.

Only a few counts were recorded for this clonotype. For the CDR3, the DNA is TGTGCCAGCAGCCAATTAGTTGAGCAGTTCTTC. It is translated as CASSQLVEQFF. V gene TRBV14 combines with J gene TRBJ2-1; D gene unclear. V lost 2 bases and J 9 bases, leaving 5 bases between the germline ends. From germline, CDR1 is SGHDN and CDR2 FVKESK. This CDR3 has 11 amino acids. Full variable domain (rest looked up from reference TRBV14 and TRBJ2-1): EAGVTQFPSHSVIEKGQTVTLRCDPISGHDNLYWYRRVMGKEIKFLLHFVKESKQDESGMPNNRFLAERTGGTYSTLKVQPAELEDSGVYFCASSQLVEQFFGPGTRLTVL.

The chain combines TRBV13 with TRBJ2-1; 8 bases match TRBD2. The CDR3 consists of 12 residues. Germline CDR1 PRHDT, CDR2 FYEKMQ (reference sequence). V was pared by 5 bases and J by 9 bases, with 3 bases of the junction left unmatched. The DNA of the CDR3 is TGTGCCAGCAGCAAAGCGGGAGTTGAGCAGTTCTTC. Translation gives CASSKAGVEQFF.

Note on this clonotype: Germline and junction disagree at one end, which may indicate a read error. The V call is TRBV4-2, the J call TRBJ1-6; D possibly corresponds to TRBD1 (5 bases). CDR3 size: 18 residues. Germline loops: CDR1 LGHNA, CDR2 YNFKEQ. The CDR3 DNA follows: TGTGCCAGCAGCCAAGAATCCGCAGGGTTTGGGTCTAACTCACTCCTCCACTTT. It translates to CASSQESAGFGSNSLLHF.

This clonotype was found many times. The junction differs from germline at one of its ends, possibly a read error. This chain links TRBV4-1 with TRBJ2-1, with 7 bases that match TRBD1. Germline CDR1 reads MGHRA; CDR2 reads YSYEKL. CDR3 size: 14 residues. CDR3 in DNA: TGCGCCAGCAGCCAATCCGACAGGGTATATGAGAAGTTCTTC. It specifies CASSQSDRVYEKFF.

This clonotype appeared many times. An end of the junction differs from the germline gene, which may be a read error. This chain links TRBV20-1 with TRBJ2-3, with 9 bases identical to TRBD2. From germline, CDR1 is DFQATT and CDR2 SNEGSKA (reference sequence). This CDR3 contains 14 residues. CDR3 coding DNA: TGCAGCGCTAATAGGCGGGGGGGCAGGGATACGCAGTATTTT. Translation gives CSANRRGGRDTQYF.

Here the CDR3 reads CASSQDYGVYEQYF. The CDR3 DNA reads as TGCGCCAGCAGCCAAGATTACGGGGTTTACGAGCAGTACTTC. The chain carries TRBV4-3 and TRBJ2-7; D is possibly TRBD2 (5 bases). CDR1 LGHNA and CDR2 YSLEER come from the germline V gene. The V and J ends lost 0 bases and 4 bases respectively, with 10 bases between them. CDR3 size: 14 residues.

This clonotype was detected a few times. The chain is built from TRBV29-1 and TRBJ1-1, with D perhaps TRBD1 (5 bases). The CDR3 extends over 11 amino acids. Per germline, CDR1 SQVTM and CDR2 ANQGSEA. The CDR3 DNA reads as TGCGCGGGAGGGGAGGGTACTGAAGCTTTCTTT. Protein sequence: CAGGEGTEAFF.

The chain joins TRBV7-2 to TRBJ1-6; D might be TRBD1 (6 bases). With 3 bases removed from V and 11 bases from J, the gap between germline ends came to 11 bases. There are 13 residues in the CDR3. CDR1 is SGHTA, CDR2 FQGNSA, per germline. CDR3 region: CASSLTGLPPLHF. The CDR3 DNA sequence: TGTGCCAGCAGCTTGACAGGTCTCCCACCCCTCCACTTT.

J is TRBJ2-1 and V is TRBV5-5; no clear D gene. The V end was cut by 0 bases, the J end by 3 bases, with 7 bases between. The CDR3 extends over 14 amino acids. CDR1 SGHKS and CDR2 YYEKEE come from the germline V gene (reference sequence). The CDR3 coding sequence is TGTGCCAGCAGCTTGGGGTGGCTCTACAATGAGCAGTTCTTC. It specifies CASSLGWLYNEQFF.

In its sample, this clonotype was seen a few times. This chain links TRBV15 with TRBJ2-6, with D unclear. Trimming removed 1 base at V and 4 bases at J, with 8 bases between. The CDR3 is 15 amino acids. The germline V gene encodes CDR1 LNHNV and CDR2 YYDKDF (reference sequence). The CDR3 DNA reads as TGTGCCACCAGCAGAGGAAACACCGGGGCCAACGTCCTGACTTTC. Translating gives CATSRGNTGANVLTF.

This clonotype showed up just a few times. The chain links TRBV4-3 to TRBJ2-7; 15 bases map to TRBD2. The J segment lost 2 bases and the V segment lost 3 bases, leaving 2 bases of the junction unmatched. This CDR3 has 16 amino acids. Germline assignment: CDR1 LGHNA and CDR2 YSLEER. This CDR3 is CASSQGTSGRTYEQYF. The CDR3 DNA reads TGCGCCAGCAGCCAGGGGACTAGCGGGAGGACCTACGAGCAGTACTTC.

This clonotype was picked up many times. J is TRBJ2-7 and V is TRBV20-1, with D possibly being TRBD2 (6 bases). The V end was cut by 3 bases, the J end by 6 bases, with 18 bases between. The length of the CDR3 is 14 residues. Germline V lookup: CDR1 DFQATT, CDR2 SNEGSKA (reference sequence). This chain's CDR3 is CSASRTGVISEQYF. The DNA of the CDR3 is TGCAGTGCTAGTCGAACGGGAGTTATCAGCGAGCAGTACTTC.

This chain links TRBV18 with TRBJ1-1; no clear D. V lost 0 bases and J 1 base, leaving 15 bases between the germline ends. From germline, CDR1 is KGHSH and CDR2 LQKENI. The CDR3 extends over 17 amino acids. The CDR3, as DNA: TGTGCCAGCTCACCACCGGGCAGGCCCATTAGGAACACTGAAGCTTTCTTT. Encoded protein: CASSPPGRPIRNTEAFF. Using reference TRBV18 and TRBJ1-1 for the parts outside the CDR3, the full variable domain is NAGVMQNPRHLVRRRGQEARLRCSPMKGHSHVYWYRQLPEEGLKFMVYLQKENIIDESGMPKERFSAEFPKEGPSILRIQQVVRGDSAAYFCASSPPGRPIRNTEAFFGQGTRLTVV.

This clonotype was observed a handful of times. The chain recombines TRBV3-1 with TRBJ2-1; D perhaps matches TRBD2 (6 bases). Germline-derived CDR1 and CDR2 are LGHDT and YNNKEL (reference sequence). This CDR3 region has 13 residues. V gave up 0 bases and J gave up 10 bases, with 10 bases separating them. This CDR3 is CASSQDGAGEQFF. The CDR3 DNA reads as TGTGCCAGCAGCCAAGATGGCGCGGGGGAGCAGTTCTTC.

This clonotype was seen at least ten times. The V call is TRBV4-3, the J call TRBJ2-3, with TRBD1 matching over 7 bases. Germline loops: CDR1 LGHNA, CDR2 YSLEER. V shed 4 bases and J 6 bases; nucleotides not matched to a gene: 4. The CDR3 contains 13 residues. CDR3 loop: CASSRQGVDTQYF. In DNA form, the CDR3 reads TGCGCCAGCAGCCGTCAGGGGGTGGATACGCAGTATTTT.

The table lists this clonotype with a few counts. This sequence joins TRBV14 and TRBJ1-5; tentatively, D is TRBD1 (5 bases). Trimming took 0 bases from V and 9 from J, leaving 9 bases between them. Germline lookup yields CDR1 SGHDN and CDR2 FVKESK. The CDR3 length is 13 residues. CDR3 amino acids: CASSQERGLPQHF. CDR3 DNA sequence: TGTGCCAGCAGCCAAGAAAGGGGACTGCCCCAGCATTTT.